Following are 10 T cell receptor beta chains from one sample sequenced in a study of T cell clusters in autoimmune cytopenias. Multiplex touch-down PCR amplified TRB using TRB-A and TRB-B pools in one tube. TCRdb reanalyzed the multiplex PCR reads, giving one entry per CDR3 protein sequence and no DNA. The data include thousands of distinct CDR3 sequences; the top ten clones carry around a quarter. TRB amplification used roughly 250 ng of peripheral blood genomic DNA. The sample was peripheral blood. All receptors come from a human donor with an autoimmune cytopenia or autoimmune hepatitis (not recorded which).

This chain uses TRBV5-6 with TRBJ2-5; TCRdb proposes TRBD1, but this gene call is untestable without DNA. Per the germline V gene, CDR1 is SGHDT and CDR2 is YYEEEE. The CDR3 has 15 residues. Here the CDR3 reads CASSPTGGPQETQYF. The variable domain in full, with the rest retrieved from reference TRBV5-6 and TRBJ2-5, is DAGVTQSPTHLIKTRGQQVTLRCSPKSGHDTVSWYQQALGQGPQFIFQYYEEEERQRGNFPDRFSGHQFPNYSSELNVNALLLGDSALYLCASSPTGGPQETQYFGPGTRLLVL.

CDR3 residues: CASTLTGDQPQHF. The chain uses TRBV6-1 and TRBJ1-5; TCRdb's assignment of TRBD1 cannot be checked, as there is no DNA. The germline V gene has CDR1 MNHNS and CDR2 SASEGT. The CDR3 loop spans 13 amino acids.

The chain carries TRBV10-3 and TRBJ2-3; TCRdb's D gene call, TRBD2, goes unchecked for lack of DNA. The germline V gene has CDR1 ENHRY and CDR2 SYGVKD. The CDR3 loop spans 14 amino acids. This CDR3 is CAIGLAGLTDTQYF.

The V and J genes are TRBV6-1 and TRBJ2-5; TCRdb returns TRBD2, unconfirmable since there is no DNA. CDR3 length equals 15 residues. From germline, CDR1 is MNHNS and CDR2 SASEGT. This CDR3 is CASESGTSGGETQYF.

This clonotype is called medium-sized (0.01 to 0.1%) based on its frequency. CDR3 region: CALRTGTEETQYF. This sequence joins TRBV30 and TRBJ2-5; no DNA is available, so the TRBD1 call from TCRdb remains unchecked. The CDR3 spans 13 residues. Germline CDR1 is GTSNPN and CDR2 is SVGIG (reference sequence). The whole variable domain, filled in from reference TRBV30 and TRBJ2-5, reads SQTIHQWPATLVQPVGSPLSLECTVEGTSNPNLYWYRQAAGRGLQLLFYSVGIGQISSEVPQNLSASRPQDRQFILSSKKLLLSDSGFYLCALRTGTEETQYFGPGTRLLVL.

V and J are TRBV20-1 and TRBJ2-5; TCRdb's D call, TRBD2, is unchecked because there is no DNA. Looked up from germline, CDR1 is DFQATT and CDR2 is SNEGSKA (reference sequence). The CDR3 loop spans 15 amino acids. The CDR3 region is CSARLGLAASETQYF.

This clonotype is medium-sized by frequency. The genes are TRBV6-5 and TRBJ2-3; TCRdb picks TRBD1, but there is no DNA to check that call. The CDR3 is 16 residues long. Germline V lookup: CDR1 MNHEY, CDR2 SVGAGI. The CDR3 loop reads CASRPPPVHSTDTQYF.

This clonotype ranks as medium-sized in terms of frequency. CDR3 residues: CASSYSPLGNYGYTF. This sequence joins TRBV6-5 and TRBJ1-2. The CDR3 spans 15 residues. From germline, CDR1 is MNHEY and CDR2 SVGAGI.

V and J are TRBV28 and TRBJ1-5. Germline CDR1 and CDR2: MDHEN and SYDVKM. CDR3 length: 14 amino acids. The CDR3 is CASSFGGDNQPQHF.

V usage is TRBV5-4 and J usage is TRBJ1-2; TCRdb's D call, TRBD1, is unchecked because there is no DNA. Germline assignment: CDR1 SGHNT and CDR2 YYREEE (reference sequence). The CDR3 contains 15 residues. This chain's CDR3 is CASSLPGTAIYGYTF.